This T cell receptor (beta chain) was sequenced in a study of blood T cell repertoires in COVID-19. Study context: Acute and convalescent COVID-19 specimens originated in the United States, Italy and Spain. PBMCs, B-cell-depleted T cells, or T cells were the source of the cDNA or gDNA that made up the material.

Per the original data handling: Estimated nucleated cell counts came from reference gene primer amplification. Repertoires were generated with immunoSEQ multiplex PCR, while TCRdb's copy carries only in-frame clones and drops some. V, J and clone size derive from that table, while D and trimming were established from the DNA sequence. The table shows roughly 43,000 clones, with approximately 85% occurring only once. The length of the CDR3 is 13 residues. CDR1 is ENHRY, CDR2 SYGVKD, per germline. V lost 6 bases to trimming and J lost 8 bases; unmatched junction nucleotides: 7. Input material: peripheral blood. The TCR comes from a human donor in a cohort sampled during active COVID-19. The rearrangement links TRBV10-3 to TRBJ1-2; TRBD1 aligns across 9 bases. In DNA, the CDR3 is TGTGCCATCAGCGACGGACAGGGGTACGGCTACACCTTC. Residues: CAISDGQGYGYTF.